This T cell receptor (beta chain) was sequenced for a study of blood T cell repertoires in COVID-19. The table came from immunoSEQ multiplex PCR; TCRdb's copy has only in-frame clones and leaves some out. The sample includes under 150,000 clones, around 88% of them seen just once. The CDR3 runs to 13 residues. CDR1 is SGHNT, CDR2 YYREEE, per germline (reference sequence). Germline trimming cut 6 bases from V and 6 bases from J; bases unmatched to any gene: 6. This TCR came from a man in his forties or fifties with active or convalescent COVID-19. The chain combines TRBV5-4 with TRBJ2-3, with TRBD2 matching 8 bases. Material for sequencing was peripheral blood. The DNA of the CDR3 is TGTGCCAGCAACTCGCGGGGGGCGGATACGCAGTATTTT. This encodes CASNSRGADTQYF.